Presented here are 27 T cell receptor beta chains from one specimen sequenced in a study of shared clonotypes between healthy human individuals. TCRdb's copy holds only in-frame clones and misses some; the assay was immunoSEQ multiplex PCR. The table records approximately 2.1 million clones, more than 80% of them present only once. The source material was naive CD4+ T cells from PBMCs. Subset denoted: CD45RA+ positively selected. The receptors were gathered from a man younger than 35 in good health. Some clones in this sample may be carry-over from other donors' samples.

The J gene is TRBJ2-6, the V gene TRBV28; no reliable D call. The CDR3 loop spans 13 amino acids. The germline V gene encodes CDR1 MDHEN and CDR2 SYDVKM. Trimming took 7 bases from V and 0 from J, leaving 4 bases between them. In DNA, the CDR3 is TGTGCCAGCATTACCTCTGGGGCCAACGTCCTGACTTTC. The encoded protein is CASITSGANVLTF. The whole variable domain, remainder taken from reference TRBV28 and TRBJ2-6, is DVKVTQSSRYLVKRTGEKVFLECVQDMDHENMFWYRQDPGLGLRLIYFSYDVKMKEKGDIPEGYSVSREKKERFSLILESASTNQTSMYLCASITSGANVLTFGAGSRLTVL.

The chain links TRBV30 to TRBJ1-1; 7 nucleotides line up with TRBD1. V lost 2 bases to trimming and J lost 5 bases; unmatched junction nucleotides: 5. The CDR3 has 13 amino acids. CDR1 GTSNPN and CDR2 SVGIG come from the germline V gene (reference sequence). CDR3 sequence (DNA): TGTGCCTGGAGTATAAACAGGGGTACTGAAGCTTTCTTT. Its translation: CAWSINRGTEAFF.

The gene calls are TRBV12-5 and TRBJ2-2, with D possibly matching TRBD2 (7 bases). V lost 4 bases, J lost 6 bases, and 9 bases lay in between. From germline, CDR1 is LGHNT and CDR2 FRNRAP. This CDR3 region has 13 residues. This chain's CDR3 is CASGSGGPGELFF. CDR3 DNA: TGTGCTAGTGGTTCCGGGGGGCCCGGGGAGCTGTTTTTT.

This chain links TRBV6-5 with TRBJ1-2; TRBD1 matches at 7 bases. Per the germline V gene, CDR1 is MNHEY and CDR2 is SVGAGI. V shed 5 bases and J 12 bases; nucleotides not matched to a gene: 12. The CDR3 is 13 residues long. CDR3 nucleotides: TGTGCCAGCAGTCCAAGGACAGGTCCCGGTCACACCTTC. Translating it yields CASSPRTGPGHTF.

The chain employs TRBV21-1 and TRBJ2-7; the table's D call TRBD2 went unverified against the DNA. TRBV21-1 counts as a pseudogene. This CDR3 contains 15 residues. DNA for the CDR3: TGTGCCAGCAGCACCCTAGCGGGAGGGGTCCACGAGCAGTACTTC. It translates to CASSTLAGGVHEQYF.

The chain recombines TRBV28 with TRBJ1-2; 11 bases fit TRBD1. With V trimmed by 5 bases and J by 6 bases, 17 bases remained unmatched. Germline V gene lookup returns CDR1 MDHEN and CDR2 SYDVKM. The CDR3 has 18 amino acids. For the CDR3, the DNA is TGTGCCAGCAGTCTTACCTTAATACCGGGACAGGGGGGGAATGGCTACACCTTC. Protein: CASSLTLIPGQGGNGYTF.

This clone was counted a single time. The CDR3 sequence is CASSFGRDIYGYTF. CDR3 DNA: TGTGCCAGCAGTTTTGGCCGGGACATATATGGCTACACCTTC. The chain couples TRBV28 to TRBJ1-2, with D possibly matching TRBD1 (6 bases). The CDR3 totals 14 residues. V lost 3 bases and J lost 5, with 13 bases in between. Germline CDR1 is MDHEN and CDR2 is SYDVKM.

The rearrangement joins TRBV2 to TRBJ1-3; no definite D call. CDR3 length: 17 amino acids. Germline V gene lookup returns CDR1 SNHLY and CDR2 FYNNEI. The ends were cut back, 2 bases at V and 0 bases at J, with 14 bases in the middle. The CDR3 loop is CASSEYVGRFSGNTIYF. The CDR3 DNA sequence: TGTGCCAGCAGTGAATACGTTGGCCGTTTCTCTGGAAACACCATATATTTT.

The chain couples TRBV5-6 to TRBJ2-3, with a possible D match to TRBD1 (5 bases). The CDR3 has 13 residues. CDR1 is SGHDT and CDR2 is YYEEEE in the germline V gene. The V and J ends lost 2 bases and 5 bases respectively, with 9 bases between them. The CDR3 here is CASSLGVGDTQYF. The CDR3 DNA is TGTGCCAGCAGCTTAGGGGTGGGAGATACGCAGTATTTT.

V gene TRBV4-1 combines with J gene TRBJ2-7; D gene unclear. The germline V gene has CDR1 MGHRA and CDR2 YSYEKL. Trimming pared 3 bases from V and 5 bases from J, leaving 11 bases between. This CDR3 is 13 amino acids long. CDR3 sequence reads: CASSHPLSNEQYF. The CDR3 nucleotides are TGCGCCAGCAGCCACCCGTTGTCCAACGAGCAGTACTTC.

This clone was observed a handful of times. The chain carries TRBV27 and TRBJ1-2; 9 nucleotides agree with TRBD1. Germline assignment: CDR1 MNHEY and CDR2 SMNVEV (reference sequence). This CDR3 is built from 19 residues. V shed 3 bases and J 3 bases; nucleotides not matched to a gene: 17. The CDR3 DNA follows: TGTGCCAGCAGTTTTAGGTCTACTTTCTCGGGACAGGGTGACTATGGCTACACCTTC. This encodes CASSFRSTFSGQGDYGYTF.

The rearrangement uses TRBV5-1 and TRBJ2-2; 13 bases agree with TRBD2. Losses at the gene ends were 4 bases for V and 1 base for J; bases not matched to a gene: 7. The CDR3 consists of 18 residues. Germline V gene sequence: CDR1 SGHRS, CDR2 YFSETQ. For the CDR3, the DNA is TGCGCCAGCAGCCGACTAGCGGGAGGCCCTCAGAACACCGGGGAGCTGTTTTTT. Translated, it gives CASSRLAGGPQNTGELFF.

As concerns this clone: Other DNA sequences in the sample encode the same CDR3. The V and J genes are TRBV5-1 and TRBJ2-7, with D perhaps being TRBD1 or TRBD2 (7 bases each). Germline V gene data show CDR1 as SGHRS and CDR2 as YFSETQ. With 2 bases removed from V and 6 bases from J, the gap between germline ends came to 12 bases. CDR3 size: 13 residues. The CDR3 region is CASSLDREGEQYF. DNA of the CDR3: TGCGCCAGCAGCTTAGACAGGGAGGGCGAGCAGTACTTC.

The chain combines TRBV7-8 with TRBJ2-2; D remains ambiguous. The length of the CDR3 is 14 residues. V lost 5 bases to trimming and J lost 6 bases, with 13 bases between them. Germline V gene lookup returns CDR1 SGHVS and CDR2 FQNEAQ. The CDR3: CASSPKGPPGELFF. The CDR3, as DNA: TGTGCCAGCAGCCCCAAGGGCCCACCCGGGGAGCTGTTTTTT.

The V call is TRBV6-1, the J call TRBJ2-5; TRBD2 might be the D (5 bases). The CDR3 extends over 15 amino acids. Germline CDR1 reads MNHNS; CDR2 reads SASEGT. The germline V and J ends were trimmed by 1 base and 1 base, with 10 bases remaining between them. The CDR3 sequence is CASSEERAPQETQYF. CDR3 DNA sequence: TGTGCCAGCAGTGAAGAGAGGGCCCCCCAAGAGACCCAGTACTTC.

The gene calls are TRBV27 and TRBJ2-6, with TRBD2 identical over 12 bases. From germline, CDR1 is MNHEY and CDR2 SMNVEV (reference sequence). The ends lost 5 bases at V and 2 bases at J; junction bases unmatched: 7. There are 18 residues in the CDR3. CDR3 loop: CASSQQLAGGPGANVLTF. The CDR3 nucleotides are TGTGCCAGCAGTCAGCAACTAGCGGGAGGTCCTGGGGCCAACGTCCTGACTTTC. Full variable domain (rest looked up from reference TRBV27 and TRBJ2-6): EAQVTQNPRYLITVTGKKLTVTCSQNMNHEYMSWYRQDPGLGLRQIYYSMNVEVTDKGDVPEGYKVSRKEKRNFPLILESPSPNQTSLYFCASSQQLAGGPGANVLTFGAGSRLTVL.

DNA of the CDR3: TGTGCCAGCAGCCCCCCGACAGGGGGCCTGAAGACCCAGTACTTC. It codes for CASSPPTGGLKTQYF. The chain is built from TRBV11-2 and TRBJ2-5; TRBD1 matches at 10 bases. Losses at the gene ends were 5 bases for V and 6 bases for J; bases not matched to a gene: 9. Germline V gene lookup returns CDR1 SGHAT and CDR2 FQNNGV. The CDR3 loop spans 15 amino acids. Variable domain in full (rest from reference TRBV11-2 and TRBJ2-5): EAGVAQSPRYKIIEKRQSVAFWCNPISGHATLYWYQQILGQGPKLLIQFQNNGVVDDSQLPKDRFSAERLKGVDSTLKIQPAKLEDSAVYLCASSPPTGGLKTQYFGPGTRLLVL.

This chain joins TRBV28 and TRBJ1-3; 7 nucleotides match TRBD1. The CDR3 is 15 residues long. Germline trimming cut 9 bases from V and 0 bases from J; bases unmatched to any gene: 8. The V gene's germline CDR1 is MDHEN and CDR2 SYDVKM. The CDR3, as DNA: TGTGCCAGTCGGGACAGTTCCTTCTCTGGAAACACCATATATTTT. It translates to CASRDSSFSGNTIYF.

The table lists this clone with a count of one. CDR3 DNA sequence: TGTGCCAGCAGTTACCATGGGATCGGGGAGCTGTTTTTT. Translating gives CASSYHGIGELFF. The chain has TRBV6-5 and TRBJ2-2; D gene uncertain. This CDR3 contains 13 residues. The V gene's germline CDR1 is MNHEY and CDR2 SVGAGI. The ends were cut back, 2 bases at V and 7 bases at J, with 8 bases in the middle.

As regards this clone: Different DNA sequences within this sample yield the same CDR3. This chain connects TRBV5-1 to TRBJ2-5; 9 bases agree with TRBD1. Losses at the gene ends were 4 bases for V and 4 bases for J; bases not matched to a gene: 5. Germline V lookup: CDR1 SGHRS, CDR2 YFSETQ. The CDR3 is made up of 14 amino acids. DNA of the CDR3: TGCGCCAGCAGCCCGGGACAGGGCGGAGAGACCCAGTACTTC. Residues: CASSPGQGGETQYF.

CDR3 nucleotides: TGTGCCAGCAGCTCCGCCAAACTCGGCGGGAGGGCGGGTGAGCAGTTCTTC. This translates into CASSSAKLGGRAGEQFF. This rearrangement joins TRBV5-4 to TRBJ2-1, with TRBD2 identical over 9 bases. V shed 3 bases and J 9 bases; nucleotides not matched to a gene: 16. Germline V lookup: CDR1 SGHNT, CDR2 YYREEE (reference sequence). This CDR3 is built from 17 residues. Drawing the rest from reference TRBV5-4 and TRBJ2-1, the complete variable domain is ETGVTQSPTHLIKTRGQQVTLRCSSQSGHNTVSWYQQALGQGPQFIFQYYREEENGRGNFPPRFSGLQFPNYSSELNVNALELDDSALYLCASSSAKLGGRAGEQFFGPGTRLTVL.

The rearrangement joins TRBV7-6 to TRBJ2-5; no firm D call. The germline V and J ends were trimmed by 1 base and 4 bases, with 10 bases remaining between them. Germline-derived CDR1 and CDR2 are SGHVS and FNYEAQ. There are 14 residues in the CDR3. CDR3 region: CASSLGGGAETQYF. The CDR3, as DNA: TGTGCCAGCAGCTTAGGAGGTGGTGCAGAGACCCAGTACTTC.

To note about this clone: Other DNA sequences within the sample encode an identical CDR3. The chain carries TRBV29-1 and TRBJ2-5, with no clear D. CDR3 length: 13 residues. Looked up from germline, CDR1 is SQVTM and CDR2 is ANQGSEA. V lost 3 bases to trimming and J lost 3 bases, with 11 bases between them. The CDR3 is CSVEVAGEETQYF. CDR3 nucleotide sequence: TGCAGCGTTGAGGTAGCAGGCGAAGAGACCCAGTACTTC.

V gene TRBV7-2 combines with J gene TRBJ1-3, with D perhaps matching TRBD1 (5 bases). Germline V gene data show CDR1 as SGHTA and CDR2 as FQGNSA. The V and J ends lost 0 bases and 0 bases respectively, with 9 bases between them. This CDR3 has 16 residues. CDR3 nucleotides: TGTGCCAGCAGCTTAGCAGGGGCATACTCTGGAAACACCATATATTTT. As protein: CASSLAGAYSGNTIYF.

V gene TRBV5-6 combines with J gene TRBJ2-7; TRBD2 matches at 13 bases. The trim removed 5 bases at V and 7 bases at J, leaving 6 bases unmatched. The CDR3 is 14 residues long. Germline V gives CDR1 SGHDT, CDR2 YYEEEE. The CDR3 sequence is CASRLLAGGVEQYF. In DNA form, the CDR3 reads TGTGCCAGCAGACTACTAGCGGGAGGGGTGGAGCAGTACTTC.

This chain links TRBV29-1 with TRBJ2-5; D ambiguous. Germline CDR1 SQVTM, CDR2 ANQGSEA. Trimming took off 0 bases at V and 2 bases at J, with 16 bases between the two ends. The CDR3 has 16 amino acids. CDR3 bases: TGCAGCGTTGAAGATATGATCACCGCCGATCAAGAGACCCAGTACTTC. Its protein product is CSVEDMITADQETQYF.

The V gene is TRBV2, the J gene TRBJ2-2, with D possibly TRBD1 on 6 matching bases. Germline CDR1 SNHLY, CDR2 FYNNEI. Deletions cut 9 bases from V and 0 bases from J, with 11 bases between. The CDR3 is made up of 14 amino acids. The CDR3 reads CASQGSSNTGELFF. The CDR3 DNA sequence: TGTGCCAGTCAGGGGTCCTCGAACACCGGGGAGCTGTTTTTT.